The 5 T cell receptor beta chains listed next were all sequenced from one sample in a study of shared clonotypes between healthy human individuals. Profiling relied on immunoSEQ multiplex PCR, and the TCRdb table lists in-frame clones only, not all of them. The sample consists of 2 million to 2.5 million clones, nearly 97% of them appearing once. Sequenced input: naive CD4+ T cells sorted from blood. Described subset: CD45RA+ positively selected. Source of these receptors: a young man in good health.

V gene TRBV18 combines with J gene TRBJ1-4; D uncertain. The V end lost 4 bases, the J end lost 0 bases, and 15 bases lay between the germline ends. Germline CDR1 is KGHSH and CDR2 is LQKENI. The CDR3 runs to 17 residues. CDR3 coding DNA: TGTGCCAGCTCACGCCGCGGAGCCGACTCAACTAATGAAAAACTGTTTTTT. It codes for CASSRRGADSTNEKLFF.

V usage is TRBV2 and J usage is TRBJ1-4; TRBD1 is a possible D gene (6 bases). Between the trimmed V and J ends, which lost 5 bases and 8 bases, there was a span of 9 bases. Germline V gives CDR1 SNHLY, CDR2 FYNNEI. This CDR3 has 12 residues. The CDR3 DNA sequence: TGTGCCAGCAGTCGGACAGCGGAAAAACTGTTTTTT. Its protein is CASSRTAEKLFF.

With respect to this clone: Additional DNA sequences in this sample encode the identical CDR3. The CDR3 protein is CASSLQGNTEAFF. DNA for the CDR3: TGTGCCAGCAGCCTTCAGGGGAACACTGAAGCTTTCTTT. The rearrangement links TRBV7-3 to TRBJ1-1; TRBD1 might be the D (5 bases). The CDR3 contains 13 residues. Trimming cost V 5 bases and J 1 base, with 8 bases left between them. Germline CDR1 reads SGHTA; CDR2 reads FQGTGA.

V usage is TRBV6-6 and J usage is TRBJ2-2; the D call may be TRBD1 or TRBD2 (5 bases each). CDR1 and CDR2 (germline): MNHNY, SVGAGI (reference sequence). Trimming left V 6 bases short and J 2 bases short, with 16 bases between. The CDR3 spans 16 residues. The CDR3 nucleotides read TGTGCCAGCAGGGCGACCGGGACGGTTAACACCGGGGAGCTGTTTTTT. Translated: CASRATGTVNTGELFF.

The rearrangement joins TRBV7-2 to TRBJ2-7; no firm D call. Germline assignment: CDR1 SGHTA and CDR2 FQGNSA. V lost 5 bases, J lost 2 bases, and 10 bases lay in between. There are 13 residues in the CDR3. In DNA form, the CDR3 reads TGTGCCAGCAGCCCCGTCGGCCCCTACGAGCAGTACTTC. It yields the protein CASSPVGPYEQYF.